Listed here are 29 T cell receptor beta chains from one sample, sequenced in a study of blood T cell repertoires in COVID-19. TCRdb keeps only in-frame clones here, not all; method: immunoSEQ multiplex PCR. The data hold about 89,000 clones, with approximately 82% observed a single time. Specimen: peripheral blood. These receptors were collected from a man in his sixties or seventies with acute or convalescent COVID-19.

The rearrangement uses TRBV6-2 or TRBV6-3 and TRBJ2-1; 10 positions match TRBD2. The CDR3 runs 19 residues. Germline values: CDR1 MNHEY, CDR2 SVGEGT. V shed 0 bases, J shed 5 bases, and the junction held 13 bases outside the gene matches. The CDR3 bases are TGTGCCAGCAGTTACTCCATGGAACGTCTAGCGGGAGTGCACAATGAGCAGTTCTTC. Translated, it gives CASSYSMERLAGVHNEQFF.

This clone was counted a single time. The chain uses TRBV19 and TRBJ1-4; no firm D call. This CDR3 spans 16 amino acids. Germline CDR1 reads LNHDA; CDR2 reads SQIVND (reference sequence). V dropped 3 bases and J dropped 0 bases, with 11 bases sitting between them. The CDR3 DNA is TGTGCCAGTAGTATTTGGCCAAAAGCAACTAATGAAAAACTGTTTTTT. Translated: CASSIWPKATNEKLFF.

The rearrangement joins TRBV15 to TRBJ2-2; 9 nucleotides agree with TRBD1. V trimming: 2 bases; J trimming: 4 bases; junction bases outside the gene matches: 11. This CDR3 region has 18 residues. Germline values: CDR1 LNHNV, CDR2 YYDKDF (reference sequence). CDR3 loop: CATSRPLHRGLATGELFF. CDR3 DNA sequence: TGTGCCACCAGCAGACCCCTCCACAGGGGGCTCGCCACCGGGGAGCTGTTTTTT.

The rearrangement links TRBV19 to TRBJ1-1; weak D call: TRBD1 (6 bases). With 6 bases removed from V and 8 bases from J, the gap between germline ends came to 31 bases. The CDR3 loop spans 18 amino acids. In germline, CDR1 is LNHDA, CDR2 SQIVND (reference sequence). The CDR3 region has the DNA TGTGCCAGTAGCCCAGGTTTAAGTGTAGAGGAGTGGGACAACGAAGCTTTCTTT. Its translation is CASSPGLSVEEWDNEAFF.

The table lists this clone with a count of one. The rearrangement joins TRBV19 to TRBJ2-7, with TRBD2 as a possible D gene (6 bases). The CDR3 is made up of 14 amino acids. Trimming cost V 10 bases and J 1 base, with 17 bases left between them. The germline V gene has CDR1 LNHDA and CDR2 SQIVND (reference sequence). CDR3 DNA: TGTGCCACCCAGAAGGGAGGTACATCCTACGAGCAGTACTTC. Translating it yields CATQKGGTSYEQYF.

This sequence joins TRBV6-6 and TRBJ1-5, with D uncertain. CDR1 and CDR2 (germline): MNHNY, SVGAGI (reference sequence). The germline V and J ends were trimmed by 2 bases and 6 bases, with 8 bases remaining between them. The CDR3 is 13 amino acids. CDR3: CASSYPGSQPQHF. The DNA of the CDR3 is TGTGCCAGCAGTTACCCCGGTTCTCAGCCCCAGCATTTT.

The CDR3 DNA reads TGTGCCAGTAGTCAACGACAGGGGGAAGCTTTCTTT. It translates to CASSQRQGEAFF. The genes are TRBV19 and TRBJ1-1, with TRBD1 identical over 8 bases. CDR3 length: 12 amino acids. CDR1 is LNHDA and CDR2 is SQIVND in the germline V gene (reference sequence). J gave up 8 bases and V 5 bases, and 4 bases lay outside the gene matches.

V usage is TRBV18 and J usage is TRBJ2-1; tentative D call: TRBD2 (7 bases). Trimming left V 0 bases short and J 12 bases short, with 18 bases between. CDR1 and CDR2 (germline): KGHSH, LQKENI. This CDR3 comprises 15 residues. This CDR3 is CASSPPTGGRGAQFF. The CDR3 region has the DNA TGTGCCAGCTCACCACCTACGGGAGGTAGGGGGGCGCAGTTCTTC.

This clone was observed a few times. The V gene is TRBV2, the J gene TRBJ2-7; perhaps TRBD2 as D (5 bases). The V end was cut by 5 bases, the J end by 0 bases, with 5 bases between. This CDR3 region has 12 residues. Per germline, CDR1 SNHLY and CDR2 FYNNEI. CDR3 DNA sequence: TGTGCCAGCAGTCGGGACTCCTACGAGCAGTACTTC. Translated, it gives CASSRDSYEQYF.

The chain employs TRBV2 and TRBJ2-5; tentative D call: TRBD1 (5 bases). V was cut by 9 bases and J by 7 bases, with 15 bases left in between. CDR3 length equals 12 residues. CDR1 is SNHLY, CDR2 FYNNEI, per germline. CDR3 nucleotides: TGTGCCAGTACGTTTGGGGCCGGGACCCAGTACTTC. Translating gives CASTFGAGTQYF.

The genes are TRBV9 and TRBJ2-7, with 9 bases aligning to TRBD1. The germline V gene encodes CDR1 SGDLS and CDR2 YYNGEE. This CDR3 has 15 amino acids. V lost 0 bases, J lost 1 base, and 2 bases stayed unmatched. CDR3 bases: TGTGCCAGCAGCGTAGGTGGGACAGGGTCCTACGAGCAGTACTTC. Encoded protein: CASSVGGTGSYEQYF.

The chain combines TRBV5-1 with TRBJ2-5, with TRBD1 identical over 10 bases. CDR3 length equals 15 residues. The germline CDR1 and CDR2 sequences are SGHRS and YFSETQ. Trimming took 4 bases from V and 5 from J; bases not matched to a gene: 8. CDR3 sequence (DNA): TGCGCCAGCAGCACTGCCGGACAGGGGGACGAGACCCAGTACTTC. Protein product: CASSTAGQGDETQYF.

For the CDR3, the DNA is TGTGCCAGCAGTTTTGGCAGAAATGAGCAGTTCTTC. This encodes CASSFGRNEQFF. The J gene is TRBJ2-1, the V gene TRBV12-3 or TRBV12-4; no firm D call. Between the trimmed V and J ends, which lost 3 bases and 7 bases, there was a span of 7 bases. CDR3 size: 12 residues.

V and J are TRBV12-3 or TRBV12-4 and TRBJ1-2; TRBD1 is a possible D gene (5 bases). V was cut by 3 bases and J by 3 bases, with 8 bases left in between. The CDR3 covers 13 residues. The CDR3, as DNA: TGTGCCAGCAGTTTTTGGGGGGACTATGGCTACACCTTC. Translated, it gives CASSFWGDYGYTF.

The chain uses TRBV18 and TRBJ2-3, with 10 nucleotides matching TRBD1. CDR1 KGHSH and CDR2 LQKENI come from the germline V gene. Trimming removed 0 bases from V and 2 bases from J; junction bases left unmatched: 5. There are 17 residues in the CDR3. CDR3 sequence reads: CASSPPTGGAITDTQYF. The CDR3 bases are TGTGCCAGCTCACCACCGACAGGGGGCGCGATCACAGATACGCAGTATTTT. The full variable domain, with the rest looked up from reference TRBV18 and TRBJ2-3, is NAGVMQNPRHLVRRRGQEARLRCSPMKGHSHVYWYRQLPEEGLKFMVYLQKENIIDESGMPKERFSAEFPKEGPSILRIQQVVRGDSAAYFCASSPPTGGAITDTQYFGPGTRLTVL.

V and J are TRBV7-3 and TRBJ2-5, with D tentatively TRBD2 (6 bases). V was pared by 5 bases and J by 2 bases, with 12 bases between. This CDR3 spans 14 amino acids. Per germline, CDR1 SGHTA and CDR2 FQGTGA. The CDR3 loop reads CASSAGPIQETQYF. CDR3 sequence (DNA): TGTGCCAGCAGCGCGGGACCGATACAAGAGACCCAGTACTTC.

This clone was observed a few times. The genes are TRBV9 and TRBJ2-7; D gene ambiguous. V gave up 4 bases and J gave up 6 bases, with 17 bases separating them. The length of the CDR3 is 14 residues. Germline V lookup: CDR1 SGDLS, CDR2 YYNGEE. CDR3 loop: CASSSRRESGEQYF. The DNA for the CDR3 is TGTGCCAGCAGCTCCCGCCGTGAATCGGGCGAGCAGTACTTC.

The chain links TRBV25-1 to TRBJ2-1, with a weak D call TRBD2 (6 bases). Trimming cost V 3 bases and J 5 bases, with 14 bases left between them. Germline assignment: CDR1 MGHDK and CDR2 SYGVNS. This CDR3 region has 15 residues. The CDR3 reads CASSESDYTNNEQFF. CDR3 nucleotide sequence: TGTGCCAGCAGTGAGTCGGACTACACAAACAATGAGCAGTTCTTC.

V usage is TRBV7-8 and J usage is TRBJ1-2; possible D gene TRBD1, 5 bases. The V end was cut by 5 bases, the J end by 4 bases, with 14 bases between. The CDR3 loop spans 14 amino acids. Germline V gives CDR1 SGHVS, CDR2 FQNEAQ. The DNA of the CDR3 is TGTGCCAGCAGCCTCGACAGTTGGGGCTATGGCTACACCTTC. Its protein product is CASSLDSWGYGYTF.

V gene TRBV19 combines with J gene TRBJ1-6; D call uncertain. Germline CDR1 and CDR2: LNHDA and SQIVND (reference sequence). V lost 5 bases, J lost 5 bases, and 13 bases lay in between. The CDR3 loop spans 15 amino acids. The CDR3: CASSPREANNSPLHF. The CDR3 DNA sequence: TGTGCCAGTAGTCCCCGGGAGGCCAATAATTCACCCCTCCACTTT.

The DNA of the CDR3 is TGCGCCAGCAGCTTGTTGGGGACAGCGAACACCGGGGAGCTGTTTTTT. Residues: CASSLLGTANTGELFF. The chain employs TRBV5-1 and TRBJ2-2; TRBD1 matches 7 bases. CDR1 and CDR2 (germline): SGHRS, YFSETQ. The V and J ends lost 1 base and 0 bases, in that order; junction bases with no gene match: 3. The CDR3 consists of 16 residues.

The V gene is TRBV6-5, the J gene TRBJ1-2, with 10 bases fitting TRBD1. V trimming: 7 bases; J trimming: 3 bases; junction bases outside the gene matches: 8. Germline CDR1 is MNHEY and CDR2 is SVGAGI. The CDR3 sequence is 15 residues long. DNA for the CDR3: TGTGCCAGCACAAGACGACAGGGGGCGGACTATGGCTACACCTTC. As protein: CASTRRQGADYGYTF.

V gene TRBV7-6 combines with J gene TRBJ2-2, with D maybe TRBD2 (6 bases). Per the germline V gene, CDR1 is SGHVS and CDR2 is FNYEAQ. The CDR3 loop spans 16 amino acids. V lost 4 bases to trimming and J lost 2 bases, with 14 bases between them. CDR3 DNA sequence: TGTGCCAGCAGCTCCCGAGTCGGGACTAACACCGGGGAGCTGTTTTTT. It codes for CASSSRVGTNTGELFF.

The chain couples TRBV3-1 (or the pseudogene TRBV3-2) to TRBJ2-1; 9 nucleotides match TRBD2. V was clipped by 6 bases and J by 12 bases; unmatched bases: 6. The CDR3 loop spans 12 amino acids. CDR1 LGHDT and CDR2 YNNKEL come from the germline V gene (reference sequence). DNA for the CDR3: TGTGCCAGCAGGCCCAGCGGGGGGTGGCAGTTCTTC. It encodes CASRPSGGWQFF.

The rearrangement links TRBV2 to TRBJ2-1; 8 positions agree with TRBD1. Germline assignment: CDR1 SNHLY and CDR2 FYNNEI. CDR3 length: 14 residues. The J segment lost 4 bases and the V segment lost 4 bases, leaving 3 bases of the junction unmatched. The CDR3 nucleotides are TGTGCCAGCAGTGTCAGGACAGGGTACAATGAGCAGTTCTTC. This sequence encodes CASSVRTGYNEQFF.

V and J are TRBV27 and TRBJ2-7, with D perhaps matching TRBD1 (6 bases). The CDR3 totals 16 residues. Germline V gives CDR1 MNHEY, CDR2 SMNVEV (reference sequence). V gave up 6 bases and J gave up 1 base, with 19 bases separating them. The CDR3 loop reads CASRSLRGPLSYEQYF. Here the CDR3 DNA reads TGTGCCAGCAGATCACTCAGGGGCCCCCTTTCCTACGAGCAGTACTTC.

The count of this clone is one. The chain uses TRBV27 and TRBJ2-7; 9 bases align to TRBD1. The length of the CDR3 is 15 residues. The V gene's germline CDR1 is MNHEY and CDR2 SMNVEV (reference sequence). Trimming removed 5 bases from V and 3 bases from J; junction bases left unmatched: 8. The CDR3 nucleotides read TGTGCCAGCAGTCGAACGGGACAGGGCTTCTACGAGCAGTACTTC. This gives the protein CASSRTGQGFYEQYF.

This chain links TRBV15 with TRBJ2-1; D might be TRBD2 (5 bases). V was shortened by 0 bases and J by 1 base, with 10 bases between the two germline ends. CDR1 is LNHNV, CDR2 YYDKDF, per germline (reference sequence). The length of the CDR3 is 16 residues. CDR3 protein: CATSREASNSYNEQFF. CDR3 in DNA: TGTGCCACCAGCAGAGAAGCTAGCAATTCCTACAATGAGCAGTTCTTC.

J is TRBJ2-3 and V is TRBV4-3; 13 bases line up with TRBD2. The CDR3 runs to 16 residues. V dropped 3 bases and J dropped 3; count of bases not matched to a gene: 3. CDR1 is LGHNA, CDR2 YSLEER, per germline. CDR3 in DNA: TGCGCCAGCAGCCAGGGGGGACTAGCGGGGACAGATACGCAGTATTTT. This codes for CASSQGGLAGTDTQYF.